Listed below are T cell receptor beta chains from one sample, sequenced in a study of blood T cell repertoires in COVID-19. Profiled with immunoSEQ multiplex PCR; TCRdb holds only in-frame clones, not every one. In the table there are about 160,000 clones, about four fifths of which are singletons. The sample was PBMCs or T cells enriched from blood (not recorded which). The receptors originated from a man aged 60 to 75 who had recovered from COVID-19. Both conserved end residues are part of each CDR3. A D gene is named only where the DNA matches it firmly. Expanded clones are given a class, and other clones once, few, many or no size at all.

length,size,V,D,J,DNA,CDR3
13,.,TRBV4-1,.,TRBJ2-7,TGCGCCAGCAGCTTTCGGGGTTTCGACGAGCAGTACTTC,CASSFRGFDEQYF
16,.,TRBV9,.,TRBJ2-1,TGTGCCAGCAGCGTAGCAACAGATCTCTCCTACAATGAGCAGTTCTTC,CASSVATDLSYNEQFF
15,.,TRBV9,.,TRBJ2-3,TGTGCCAGCAGCGCTCTTTCCGGGAGTAAAGATACGCAGTATTTT,CASSALSGSKDTQYF
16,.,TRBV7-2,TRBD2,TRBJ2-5,TGTGCCAGCAGCTTACCACTAGCGGGAGAATACCAGACCCAGTACTTC,CASSLPLAGEYQTQYF
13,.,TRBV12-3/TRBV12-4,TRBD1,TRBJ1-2,TGTGCCAGCAGTCCGCAGGGGGCGGGGGGCTACACCTTC,CASSPQGAGGYTF
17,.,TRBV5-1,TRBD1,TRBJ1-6,TGCGCCAGCAGCTTGGCATCAGGGACAGGGATGAATTCACCCCTCCACTTT,CASSLASGTGMNSPLHF
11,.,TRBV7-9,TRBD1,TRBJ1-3,TGTGCCAGCAGCTTGGGACAGGGTCTATATTTT,CASSLGQGLYF
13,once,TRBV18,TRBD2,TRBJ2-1,TGTGCCAGCTCACTAGCACGAGCGGGGGAGCAGTTCTTC,CASSLARAGEQFF
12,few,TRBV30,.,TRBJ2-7,TGTGCCTGGAAGCAGGGGACCTACGAGCAGTACTTC,CAWKQGTYEQYF
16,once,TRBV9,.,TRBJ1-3,TGTGCCAGCAGCGTAGGGGCCTTTTCGGCTGGAAACACCATATATTTT,CASSVGAFSAGNTIYF
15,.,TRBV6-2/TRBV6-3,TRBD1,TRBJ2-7,TGTGCCAGCAGTTTCCCCGGGACAGGGAAGAATGAGCAGTACTTC,CASSFPGTGKNEQYF
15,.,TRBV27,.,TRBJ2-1,TGTGCCAGCAGTTTATCGGAGAATAGCTACAATGAGCAGTTCTTC,CASSLSENSYNEQFF
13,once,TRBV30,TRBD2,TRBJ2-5,TGTGCCTTTGGGCCGGGAGCGGGGGAGACCCAGTACTTC,CAFGPGAGETQYF
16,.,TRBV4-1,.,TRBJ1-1,TGCGCCAGCAGCCAAGAGGACAGAGTTATGAACACTGAAGCTTTCTTT,CASSQEDRVMNTEAFF
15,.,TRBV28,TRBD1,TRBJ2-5,TGTGCCAGCAGTTTCGGGACAGGGGTTCATGAGACCCAGTACTTC,CASSFGTGVHETQYF
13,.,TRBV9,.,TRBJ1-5,TGTGCCAGCGGCGGGGAGGTCCCAGGGCCCCAGCATTTT,CASGGEVPGPQHF
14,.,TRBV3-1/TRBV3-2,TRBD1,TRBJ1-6,TGTGCCAGCAGCCACCGACAGGGAGGTCTACCCCTCCACTTT,CASSHRQGGLPLHF